These 23 T cell receptor beta chains share one sample of origin, sequenced in a study of shared clonotypes between healthy human individuals. TCRdb's copy holds only in-frame clones and misses some; the assay was immunoSEQ multiplex PCR. In the table there are roughly 300,000 clones, around 86% of which are singletons. Input material: memory CD8+ T cells sorted from blood. Subset: CD45RO+ cells pooled with CCR7-negative TemRA cells. These receptors originate from a man younger than 35 in good health.

V gene TRBV19 combines with J gene TRBJ1-2, with TRBD1 matching 7 bases. The V gene end was trimmed by 6 bases and the J gene end by 0 bases; junction bases not matched to a gene: 7. The length of the CDR3 is 15 residues. Germline V gene sequence: CDR1 LNHDA, CDR2 SQIVND (reference sequence). CDR3 nucleotide sequence: TGTGCCAGTAGCGAGAGGGACAGCACTAACTATGGCTACACCTTC. Encoded protein: CASSERDSTNYGYTF.

This chain connects TRBV5-6 to TRBJ2-1; D gene ambiguous. V was clipped by 4 bases and J by 4 bases, with 6 bases between them. The germline V gene encodes CDR1 SGHDT and CDR2 YYEEEE. The CDR3 length is 12 residues. The CDR3 bases are TGTGCCAGCAGCACGACGTACAATGAGCAGTTCTTC. Translating it yields CASSTTYNEQFF. The complete variable domain, with remaining parts taken from reference TRBV5-6 and TRBJ2-1, reads DAGVTQSPTHLIKTRGQQVTLRCSPKSGHDTVSWYQQALGQGPQFIFQYYEEEERQRGNFPDRFSGHQFPNYSSELNVNALLLGDSALYLCASSTTYNEQFFGPGTRLTVL.

The chain combines TRBV4-1 with TRBJ2-1, with 14 bases that match TRBD2. The CDR3 loop spans 19 amino acids. Germline V gene sequence: CDR1 MGHRA, CDR2 YSYEKL. Trimming removed 1 base from V and 3 bases from J; junction bases left unmatched: 8. Here the CDR3 DNA reads TGCGCCAGCAGCCAAGTAATCGGGACTAGCGGGAGACACTACAATGAGCAGTTCTTC. Protein: CASSQVIGTSGRHYNEQFF.

The rearrangement joins TRBV5-1 to TRBJ2-5; D is unclear. Germline V lookup: CDR1 SGHRS, CDR2 YFSETQ. The CDR3 consists of 15 residues. V dropped 4 bases and J dropped 7 bases, with 20 bases sitting between them. CDR3 sequence: CASSPYRRGMRTQYF. DNA for the CDR3: TGCGCCAGCAGCCCCTATAGGAGAGGTATGCGGACCCAGTACTTC.

The J gene is TRBJ2-2, the V gene TRBV4-1; D call uncertain. The CDR3 contains 13 residues. The germline V and J ends were trimmed by 3 bases and 3 bases, with 5 bases remaining between them. Germline CDR1 and CDR2: MGHRA and YSYEKL. For the CDR3, the DNA is TGCGCCAGCAGCCACGAGGACACCGGGGAGCTGTTTTTT. This encodes CASSHEDTGELFF.

The V call is TRBV11-2, the J call TRBJ1-6; no clear D. The length of the CDR3 is 15 residues. V lost 1 base to trimming and J lost 7 bases, with 11 bases between them. The germline gives CDR1 SGHAT, CDR2 FQNNGV. CDR3 residues: CASSLVGPGNSPLHF. In DNA, the CDR3 is TGTGCCAGCAGCTTAGTCGGGCCGGGGAATTCACCCCTCCACTTT.

This sequence joins TRBV23-1 and TRBJ2-7; D unclear. TRBV23-1 is an open reading frame, and its role is uncertain. V gave up 2 bases and J gave up 5 bases, with 16 bases separating them. This CDR3 region has 15 residues. DNA for the CDR3: TGCGCCAGCAGTCAAGGGATGGGAAAACCGAACGAGCAGTACTTC. Protein product: CASSQGMGKPNEQYF.

This clone has just one count. J is TRBJ2-5 and V is TRBV2; 12 bases line up with TRBD2. Germline assignment: CDR1 SNHLY and CDR2 FYNNEI. CDR3 length equals 17 residues. With V trimmed by 10 bases and J by 2 bases, 14 bases remained unmatched. The CDR3 DNA reads as TGTGCCACCCTAGTGAAACGACTAGCGGGGGTACAAGAGACCCAGTACTTC. Translation: CATLVKRLAGVQETQYF.

The genes are TRBV27 and TRBJ1-5; D may be TRBD1 (5 bases). This CDR3 has 14 residues. Trimming pared 9 bases from V and 5 bases from J, leaving 17 bases between. Per the germline V gene, CDR1 is MNHEY and CDR2 is SMNVEV (reference sequence). The CDR3 is CASRSFGRDQPQHF. Written as DNA, the CDR3 is TGTGCCAGTAGAAGTTTCGGCAGGGATCAGCCCCAGCATTTT.

The chain couples TRBV2 to TRBJ2-3; perhaps TRBD1 as D (6 bases). The ends were cut back, 3 bases at V and 2 bases at J, with 15 bases in the middle. The CDR3 has 16 amino acids. CDR1 SNHLY and CDR2 FYNNEI come from the germline V gene. In nucleotides, the CDR3 is TGTGCCAGCAGTGAGAGGGGGTATACTTTCACAGATACGCAGTATTTT. Its protein product is CASSERGYTFTDTQYF. The full variable domain, completed using reference TRBV2 and TRBJ2-3, is EPEVTQTPSHQVTQMGQEVILRCVPISNHLYFYWYRQILGQKVEFLVSFYNNEISEKSEIFDDQFSVERPDGSNFTLKIRSTKLEDSAMYFCASSERGYTFTDTQYFGPGTRLTVL.

The chain combines TRBV5-1 with TRBJ2-6; 7 bases match TRBD1. CDR3 length: 16 amino acids. Germline CDR1 SGHRS, CDR2 YFSETQ. After removal of 4 bases from V and 0 bases from J, the junction contained 4 bases not matched to a gene. CDR3 coding DNA: TGCGCCAGCAGCACGGGACAGATCTCTGGGGCCAACGTCCTGACTTTC. Protein product: CASSTGQISGANVLTF. Looking up the rest from reference TRBV5-1 and TRBJ2-6 gives the full variable domain: KAGVTQTPRYLIKTRGQQVTLSCSPISGHRSVSWYQQTPGQGLQFLFEYFSETQRNKGNFPGRFSGRQFSNSRSEMNVSTLELGDSALYLCASSTGQISGANVLTFGAGSRLTVL.

This chain uses TRBV6-1 with TRBJ1-1, with 7 bases fitting TRBD1. Germline CDR1 reads MNHNS; CDR2 reads SASEGT. Trimming took 7 bases from V and 4 from J; bases not matched to a gene: 9. The CDR3 contains 14 residues. The CDR3 DNA reads TGTGCCAGCACCCCAGGGGGGGGTGGCACTGAAGCTTTCTTT. Protein: CASTPGGGGTEAFF.

The chain links TRBV28 to TRBJ2-3; the match to TRBD2 covers 7 bases. Germline CDR1 and CDR2: MDHEN and SYDVKM. V shed 7 bases and J 5 bases; nucleotides not matched to a gene: 12. This CDR3 spans 15 amino acids. CDR3 DNA: TGTGCCAGCACCTTCGGGCGGGAGTACGTAGATACGCAGTATTTT. The encoded protein is CASTFGREYVDTQYF.

This clone occurred many times. V usage is TRBV11-2 and J usage is TRBJ1-6; D gene unclear. Trimming removed 0 bases at V and 14 bases at J, with 11 bases between. Germline V gene lookup returns CDR1 SGHAT and CDR2 FQNNGV. The CDR3 runs to 13 residues. For the CDR3, the DNA is TGTGCCAGCAGCTTAGATCTTGGCAGTTCCCTCCACTTT. Its translation is CASSLDLGSSLHF.

This chain uses TRBV4-1 with TRBJ1-6; D ambiguous. V gave up 0 bases and J gave up 7 bases, with 7 bases separating them. CDR1 is MGHRA and CDR2 is YSYEKL in the germline V gene. The CDR3 covers 14 residues. The CDR3 coding sequence is TGCGCCAGCAGCCAAGAGGAACTCAATTCACCCCTCCACTTT. Protein product: CASSQEELNSPLHF.

The chain uses TRBV11-2 and TRBJ1-2; D call uncertain. CDR1 is SGHAT, CDR2 FQNNGV, per germline. This CDR3 is built from 15 residues. Trimming cost V 1 base and J 2 bases, with 11 bases left between them. CDR3 sequence reads: CASSLGGERNYGYTF. Here the CDR3 DNA reads TGTGCCAGCAGCTTAGGGGGAGAGAGGAACTATGGCTACACCTTC.

The chain uses TRBV13 and TRBJ1-2; D uncertain. V was clipped by 0 bases and J by 4 bases, with 12 bases between them. CDR1 is PRHDT, CDR2 FYEKMQ, per germline (reference sequence). This CDR3 is 15 amino acids long. CDR3 sequence: CASSLGQSDLYGYTF. The CDR3 nucleotides read TGTGCCAGCAGCTTAGGCCAGAGTGATCTCTATGGCTACACCTTC.

The J gene is TRBJ1-4, the V gene TRBV7-9; 7 bases match TRBD1. The V gene end was trimmed by 5 bases and the J gene end by 7 bases; junction bases not matched to a gene: 7. The V gene's germline CDR1 is SEHNR and CDR2 FQNEAQ (reference sequence). There are 14 residues in the CDR3. The CDR3 region is CASSRGTVAEKLFF. The CDR3 DNA follows: TGTGCCAGCAGCCGCGGGACAGTAGCTGAAAAACTGTTTTTT.

This clone was seen more than once but under ten times. CDR3 sequence reads: CASNPWTGSSYEQYF. The CDR3, as DNA: TGTGCCAGCAATCCGTGGACAGGGAGTTCCTACGAGCAGTACTTC. The chain combines TRBV28 with TRBJ2-7, with 8 bases identical to TRBD1. V dropped 7 bases and J dropped 1; count of bases not matched to a gene: 9. Germline-derived CDR1 and CDR2 are MDHEN and SYDVKM. The CDR3 length is 15 residues. Drawing the rest from reference TRBV28 and TRBJ2-7, the complete variable domain is DVKVTQSSRYLVKRTGEKVFLECVQDMDHENMFWYRQDPGLGLRLIYFSYDVKMKEKGDIPEGYSVSREKKERFSLILESASTNQTSMYLCASNPWTGSSYEQYFGPGTRLTVT.

The chain links TRBV9 to TRBJ1-6; no clear D. There are 16 residues in the CDR3. Looked up from germline, CDR1 is SGDLS and CDR2 is YYNGEE. V was shortened by 4 bases and J by 4 bases, with 15 bases between the two germline ends. CDR3 loop: CASSPRVERYNSPLHF. The CDR3, as DNA: TGTGCCAGCAGCCCTAGGGTTGAGCGGTATAATTCACCCCTCCACTTT.

The CDR3 is CASGEGGAEAETQYF. CDR3 coding DNA: TGTGCCAGCGGCGAAGGAGGGGCAGAGGCAGAGACCCAGTACTTC. V usage is TRBV7-8 and J usage is TRBJ2-5, with a weak D call TRBD2 (6 bases). Looked up from germline, CDR1 is SGHVS and CDR2 is FQNEAQ. V shed 8 bases and J shed 4 bases, with 20 bases lying between them. The CDR3 extends over 15 amino acids.

This clone was picked up one time. This chain connects TRBV6-5 to TRBJ2-7, with TRBD2 matching over 8 bases. V shed 6 bases and J 5 bases; nucleotides not matched to a gene: 9. The germline V gene has CDR1 MNHEY and CDR2 SVGAGI. The CDR3 totals 14 residues. CDR3 amino acids: CASSIGLAYDEQYF. The CDR3 coding sequence is TGTGCCAGCAGCATAGGACTAGCTTACGACGAGCAGTACTTC.

This clone is a singleton in its sample. The chain combines TRBV2 with TRBJ1-1; no firm D call. V shed 7 bases and J shed 0 bases, with 12 bases lying between them. This CDR3 is 14 amino acids long. Germline V gene data show CDR1 as SNHLY and CDR2 as FYNNEI. The CDR3, as DNA: TGTGCCAGCATCGGCATATACATGAACACTGAAGCTTTCTTT. Its protein product is CASIGIYMNTEAFF.